This T cell receptor (beta chain) appears in the sequencing data of a study of blood T cell repertoires in COVID-19. The CDR3 runs to 14 residues. The V and J ends lost 10 bases and 5 bases respectively, with 21 bases between them. The germline gives CDR1 SGHNT, CDR2 YYREEE (reference sequence). As processed by the authors: Reference gene primer amplification yielded estimated nucleated cell counts. Sequenced by immunoSEQ multiplex PCR; TCRdb stores in-frame clones only, minus some. D and trimming come from the DNA, and the V and J calls and clone size come from that table. Here the sample spans under 20,000 clones, over 85% being singletons.

The specimen sequenced was peripheral blood. This chain links TRBV5-4 with TRBJ1-1, with D perhaps matching TRBD1 (6 bases). The receptor was derived from a human donor in a cohort sampled during active COVID-19. The CDR3 nucleotides read TGTGCCTATTGGGGGGGCTTCGGAGGGACTGAAGCTTTCTTT. This sequence encodes CAYWGGFGGTEAFF.